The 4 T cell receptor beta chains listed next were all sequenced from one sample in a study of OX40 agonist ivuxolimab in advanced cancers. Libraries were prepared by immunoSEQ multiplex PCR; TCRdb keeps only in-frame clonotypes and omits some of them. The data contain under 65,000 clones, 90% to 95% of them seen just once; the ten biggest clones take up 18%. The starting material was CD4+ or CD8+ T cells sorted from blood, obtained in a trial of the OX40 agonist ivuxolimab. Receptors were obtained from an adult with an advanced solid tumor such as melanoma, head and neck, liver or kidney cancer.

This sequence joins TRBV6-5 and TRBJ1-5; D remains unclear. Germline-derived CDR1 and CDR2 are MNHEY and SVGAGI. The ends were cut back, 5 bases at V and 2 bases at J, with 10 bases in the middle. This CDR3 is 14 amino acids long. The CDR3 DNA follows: TGTGCCAGCAGTCCTAATCCGGGCAATCAGCCCCAGCATTTT. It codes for CASSPNPGNQPQHF.

Here the CDR3 reads CASRGGGATYEQYF. CDR3 coding DNA: TGTGCCAGCAGGGGGGGCGGCGCAACCTACGAGCAGTACTTC. The chain recombines TRBV6-1 with TRBJ2-7; D possibly uses TRBD1 or TRBD2 (6 bases each). Germline loops: CDR1 MNHNS, CDR2 SASEGT. The V gene lost 6 bases and the J gene lost 2 bases, with 14 bases spanning the gap. The CDR3 sequence is 14 residues long.

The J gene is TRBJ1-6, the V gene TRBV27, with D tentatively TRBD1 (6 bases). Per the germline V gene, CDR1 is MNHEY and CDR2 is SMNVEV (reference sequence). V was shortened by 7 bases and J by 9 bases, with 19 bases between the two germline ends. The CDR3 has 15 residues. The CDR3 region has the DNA TGTGCCAGCACCACAGGGTCACGAGGGAGTTCACCCCTCCACTTT. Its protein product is CASTTGSRGSSPLHF.

In DNA, the CDR3 is TGTGCCAGCAGTTTGGAACTCTCCACAGATACGCAGTATTTT. It encodes CASSLELSTDTQYF. V gene TRBV27 combines with J gene TRBJ2-3; D not certain. The V gene lost 3 bases and the J gene lost 2 bases, with 9 bases spanning the gap. CDR3 length: 14 residues. CDR1 is MNHEY, CDR2 SMNVEV, per germline (reference sequence).